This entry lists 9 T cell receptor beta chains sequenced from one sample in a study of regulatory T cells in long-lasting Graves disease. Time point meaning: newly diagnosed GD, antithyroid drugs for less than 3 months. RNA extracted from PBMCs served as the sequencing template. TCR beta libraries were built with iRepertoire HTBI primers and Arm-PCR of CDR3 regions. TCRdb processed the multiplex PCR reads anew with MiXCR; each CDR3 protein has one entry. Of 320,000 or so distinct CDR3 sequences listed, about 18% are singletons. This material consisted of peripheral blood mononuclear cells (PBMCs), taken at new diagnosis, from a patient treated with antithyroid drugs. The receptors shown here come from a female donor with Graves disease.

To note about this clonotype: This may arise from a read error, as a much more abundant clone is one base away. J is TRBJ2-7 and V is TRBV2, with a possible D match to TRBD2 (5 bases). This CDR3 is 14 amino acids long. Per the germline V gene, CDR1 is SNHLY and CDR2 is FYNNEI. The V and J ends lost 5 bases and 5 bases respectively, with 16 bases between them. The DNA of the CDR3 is TGTGCCAGCAGTTTAATGGCGGGTGACGACGAGCAGTACTTC. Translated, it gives CASSLMAGDDEQYF.

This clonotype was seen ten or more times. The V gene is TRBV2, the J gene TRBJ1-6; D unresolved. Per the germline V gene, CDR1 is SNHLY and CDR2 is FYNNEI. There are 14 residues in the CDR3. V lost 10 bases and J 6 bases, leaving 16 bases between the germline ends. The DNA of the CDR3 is TGTGCCACTACGAACGAACCTACTAATTCACCCCTCCACTTT. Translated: CATTNEPTNSPLHF. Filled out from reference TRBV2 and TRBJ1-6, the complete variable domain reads EPEVTQTPSHQVTQMGQEVILRCVPISNHLYFYWYRQILGQKVEFLVSFYNNEISEKSEIFDDQFSVERPDGSNFTLKIRSTKLEDSAMYFCATTNEPTNSPLHFGNGTRLTVT.

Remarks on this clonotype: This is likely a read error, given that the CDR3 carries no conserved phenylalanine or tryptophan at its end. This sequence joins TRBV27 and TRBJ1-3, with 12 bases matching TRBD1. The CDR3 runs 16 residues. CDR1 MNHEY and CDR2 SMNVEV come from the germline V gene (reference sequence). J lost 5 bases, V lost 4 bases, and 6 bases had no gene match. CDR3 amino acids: CASSYRDRGRRNTIYL. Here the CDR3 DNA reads TGTGCCAGCAGTTACCGGGACAGGGGGCGCAGAAACACCATATATCTT.

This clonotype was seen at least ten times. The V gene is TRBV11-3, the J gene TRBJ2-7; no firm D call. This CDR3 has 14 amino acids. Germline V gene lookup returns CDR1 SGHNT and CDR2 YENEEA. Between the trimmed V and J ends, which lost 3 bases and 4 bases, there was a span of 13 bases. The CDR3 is CASSFPLMGYEQYF. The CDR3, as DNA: TGTGCCAGCAGCTTTCCCTTGATGGGGTACGAGCAGTACTTC.

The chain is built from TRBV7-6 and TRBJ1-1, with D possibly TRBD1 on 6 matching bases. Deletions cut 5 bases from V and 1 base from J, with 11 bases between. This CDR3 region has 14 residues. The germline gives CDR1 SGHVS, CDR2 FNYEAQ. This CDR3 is CASSTRGTNTEAFF. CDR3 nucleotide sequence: TGTGCCAGCAGCACCAGGGGTACGAACACTGAAGCTTTCTTT.

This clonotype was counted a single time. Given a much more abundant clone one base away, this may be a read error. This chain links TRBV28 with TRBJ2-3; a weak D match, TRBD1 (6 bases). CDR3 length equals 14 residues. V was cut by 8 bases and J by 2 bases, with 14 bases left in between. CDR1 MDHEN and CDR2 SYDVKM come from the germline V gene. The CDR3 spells CASRARGNTDTQYF. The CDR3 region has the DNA TGTGCCAGCCGGGCCAGGGGTAACACAGATACGCAGTATTTT.

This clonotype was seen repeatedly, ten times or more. The CDR3 loop reads CASSSGAGNTIYF. The CDR3 DNA reads TGTGCCAGCAGTTCAGGGGCTGGAAACACCATATATTTT. The rearrangement uses TRBV27 and TRBJ1-3, with a tentative D call TRBD1 (6 bases). The CDR3 loop spans 13 amino acids. Germline V gives CDR1 MNHEY, CDR2 SMNVEV (reference sequence). The germline V and J ends were trimmed by 4 bases and 2 bases, with 6 bases remaining between them.

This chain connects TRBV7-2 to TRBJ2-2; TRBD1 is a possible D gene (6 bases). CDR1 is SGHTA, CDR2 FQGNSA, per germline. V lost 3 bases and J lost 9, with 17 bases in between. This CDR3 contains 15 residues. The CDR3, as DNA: TGTGCCAGCAGCTTGACGGGACCGAGGGGGAGGGAGCTGTTTTTT. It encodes CASSLTGPRGRELFF.

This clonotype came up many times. CDR3 region: CSGHPGLGHTGELFF. The CDR3 DNA is TGCAGCGGCCACCCGGGACTAGGACACACCGGGGAGCTGTTTTTT. This chain uses TRBV29-1 with TRBJ2-2; 8 bases match TRBD2. The germline V gene encodes CDR1 SQVTM and CDR2 ANQGSEA. The junction had 10 bases not matched to a gene; V was cut back by 7 bases and J by 3 bases. CDR3 length: 15 amino acids.